One sample yielded the 5 T cell receptor beta chains listed below, sequenced in a study of shared clonotypes between healthy human individuals. Data came from immunoSEQ multiplex PCR; TCRdb stores just in-frame clones and leaves some out. The table has 2.5 million or so clones, about 92% seen once. Sequenced sample: naive CD4+ T cells sorted from blood. The subset here: CD45RA+ positively selected. The receptors shown here come from a young man in good health.

The chain joins TRBV5-6 to TRBJ1-2; TRBD1 agrees at 9 bases. The junction had 9 bases not matched to a gene; V was cut back by 0 bases and J by 6 bases. Germline CDR1 is SGHDT and CDR2 is YYEEEE. The CDR3 spans 16 residues. The CDR3 DNA reads as TGTGCCAGCAGCTTGGCGGGGACAGGGATCCAAGATGGCTACACCTTC. Protein product: CASSLAGTGIQDGYTF.

The chain combines TRBV6-1 with TRBJ2-7; 10 nucleotides line up with TRBD1. CDR1 and CDR2 from the germline V gene are MNHNS and SASEGT. Trimming removed 3 bases from V and 5 bases from J; junction bases left unmatched: 10. The CDR3 covers 16 residues. The CDR3 region is CASSDPATGGRNEQYF. The CDR3 bases are TGTGCCAGCAGTGACCCCGCGACAGGGGGCCGAAACGAGCAGTACTTC.

This clone is a singleton in its sample. The same CDR3 can be traced to other DNA sequences in this sample. The rearrangement links TRBV9 to TRBJ2-7; D unclear. The CDR3 covers 14 residues. Trimming took off 0 bases at V and 0 bases at J, with 7 bases between the two ends. From germline, CDR1 is SGDLS and CDR2 YYNGEE. The CDR3 sequence: CASSVGGSSYEQYF. The DNA for the CDR3 is TGTGCCAGCAGCGTAGGCGGCAGCTCCTACGAGCAGTACTTC.

The CDR3 reads CAISADRGPRGYTF. CDR3 DNA: TGTGCCATCAGTGCGGACAGGGGGCCGCGTGGCTACACCTTC. This rearrangement joins TRBV10-3 to TRBJ1-2; TRBD1 matches at 11 bases. V lost 4 bases, J lost 7 bases, and 5 bases stayed unmatched. This CDR3 has 14 residues. Germline V gives CDR1 ENHRY, CDR2 SYGVKD.

A word on this clone: In the same sample, other DNA sequences code for this CDR3. This chain connects TRBV10-3 to TRBJ1-1; D is uncertain. Germline lookup yields CDR1 ENHRY and CDR2 SYGVKD. V dropped 0 bases and J dropped 1 base, with 3 bases sitting between them. The CDR3 covers 13 residues. CDR3 protein: CAISESPNTEAFF. The CDR3, as DNA: TGTGCCATCAGTGAGTCTCCGAACACTGAAGCTTTCTTT.